The rows below give T cell receptor beta chains drawn from one sample of a study of shared clonotypes between healthy human individuals. Clones were read by immunoSEQ multiplex PCR, and TCRdb kept only the in-frame ones, dropping some. The sample records about 2.2 million clones, 93% being singletons. Sequenced material: naive CD8+ T cells from PBMCs. Every receptor here comes from a man aged 18 to 29 in good health. Some clones in this sample may be carry-over from other donors' samples. Both conserved end residues are part of each CDR3. Fields, in order: CDR3 DNA, CDR3 protein, J gene, V gene, clone size, D gene. D genes are given only for firm matches. Size is omitted from some rows. Given values are once, few, many or a class for expanded clones.

TGTGCCAGCAGCCCACCGGGCGGGAGGGACGATACGCAGTATTTT CASSPPGGRDDTQYF TRBJ2-3 TRBV5-4 NA TRBD2
TGTGCCAGCAGCTTAGGGGACAGGGGGCCGGTTAACACTGAAGCTTTCTTT CASSLGDRGPVNTEAFF TRBJ1-1 TRBV7-9 NA TRBD1
TGTGCCAGCAGCGGTCCCCAGGATTCCTACGAGCAGTACTTC CASSGPQDSYEQYF TRBJ2-7 TRBV5-6 once NA
TGTGCCAGCAGTGAAGGCCGACTTTACCCATGGCCCCAGCATTTT CASSEGRLYPWPQHF TRBJ1-5 TRBV6-1 NA NA
TGTGCCAGTTCGGAGAAGGGGGTAGCAGCCTACGAGCAGTACTTC CASSEKGVAAYEQYF TRBJ2-7 TRBV5-5 NA NA
TGCGCCAGCAGCCAAGAGGGCGACTTTCTCAATGAGCAGTTCTTC CASSQEGDFLNEQFF TRBJ2-1 TRBV4-1 NA NA
TGTGCCAGCAGCTCACAGGGCCCCTACGAGCAGTACTTC CASSSQGPYEQYF TRBJ2-7 TRBV7-8 once NA
TGTGCCAGCAGTGAAAAGGGGCCCGGGGAGCTGTTTTTT CASSEKGPGELFF TRBJ2-2 TRBV6-1 NA NA
TGTGCCAGCAGCTCCCTCTCAGGGGACACAGATACGCAGTATTTT CASSSLSGDTDTQYF TRBJ2-3 TRBV7-6 NA NA
TGTGCCAGCAGTTTAGTACGGAACACTGAAGCTTTCTTT CASSLVRNTEAFF TRBJ1-1 TRBV28 NA NA
TGCAGCGTTGTTCTACGTTTGAACACTGAAGCTTTCTTT CSVVLRLNTEAFF TRBJ1-1 TRBV29-1 once NA
TGCGCCAGCAGTTTGGACAGCAACTCTGGAAACACCATATATTTT CASSLDSNSGNTIYF TRBJ1-3 TRBV5-1 NA NA
TGCGCCAGCAGCCAAGATCCAGGGGATCAGCCCCAGCATTTT CASSQDPGDQPQHF TRBJ1-5 TRBV4-3 NA NA
TGTGCCAGCAGTGTCCTATGGGTGGACAGGGTCCATAAGCAGTTCTTC CASSVLWVDRVHKQFF TRBJ2-1 TRBV27 NA TRBD1
TGCAGCGTTAAGGGGGGCTATGGCTACACCTTC CSVKGGYGYTF TRBJ1-2 TRBV29-1 NA NA
TGTGCCAGCAGCCCCCGACGTCTAGCGGGAGTGAACACCGGGGAGCTGTTTTTT CASSPRRLAGVNTGELFF TRBJ2-2 TRBV11-2 NA TRBD2
TGTGCCAGCAGTCCCCGCGGTGGCTACGAGCAGTACTTC CASSPRGGYEQYF TRBJ2-7 TRBV27 NA NA
TGTGCCAGCAGCGTAGCTGACGATCTCTACACTGAAGCTTTCTTT CASSVADDLYTEAFF TRBJ1-1 TRBV9 NA NA
TGCGCCAGCAGTTTGACCCAGGGGGTGAACACCGGGGAGCTGTTTTTT CASSLTQGVNTGELFF TRBJ2-2 TRBV5-1 NA TRBD1
TGTGCCAGCAGTGAGCTAGCGGGAGTAAGAGATACGCAGTATTTT CASSELAGVRDTQYF TRBJ2-3 TRBV2 NA TRBD2
TGCGCCAGCAGCTTGAACAAACCTACCTCTGGGGCCAACGTCCTGACTTTC CASSLNKPTSGANVLTF TRBJ2-6 TRBV5-1 NA NA
TGTGCCAGCTCACCGGGGGTTTCAACTAATGAAAAACTGTTTTTT CASSPGVSTNEKLFF TRBJ1-4 TRBV18 once NA
TGCGCCAGCAGCCGCGTCACCTATGCCCCACGCGGGGCCAGGGATCACTATGGCTACACCTTC CASSRVTYAPRGARDHYGYTF TRBJ1-2 TRBV5-1 NA NA
TGTGCCAGCAGCTTAAGAGTTCCCTACGAGCAGTACTTC CASSLRVPYEQYF TRBJ2-7 TRBV11-2 NA NA
TGCGCCAGCAGCGACCGAGGACAGGGCGGGTACGAGCAGTACTTC CASSDRGQGGYEQYF TRBJ2-7 TRBV4-1 NA TRBD1